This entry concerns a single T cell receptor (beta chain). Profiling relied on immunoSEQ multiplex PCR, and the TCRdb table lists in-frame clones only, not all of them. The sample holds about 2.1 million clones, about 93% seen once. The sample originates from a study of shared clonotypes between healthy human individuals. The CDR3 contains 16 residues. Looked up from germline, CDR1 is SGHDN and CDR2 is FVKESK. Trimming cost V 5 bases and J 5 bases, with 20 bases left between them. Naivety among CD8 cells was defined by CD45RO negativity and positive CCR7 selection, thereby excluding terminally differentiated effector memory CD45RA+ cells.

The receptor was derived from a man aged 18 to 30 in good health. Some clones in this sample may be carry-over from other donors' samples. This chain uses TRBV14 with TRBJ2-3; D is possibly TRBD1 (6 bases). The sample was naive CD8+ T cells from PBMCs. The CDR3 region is CASSFRDTSTEDTQYF. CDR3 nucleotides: TGTGCCAGCAGCTTCCGGGACACCAGCACCGAAGATACGCAGTATTTT.